Sequencing of this TCR beta chain was carried out in a study of blood T cell repertoires in COVID-19. Study-level information: Samples taken during acute and convalescent COVID-19 were collected in the United States, Italy and Spain. Sample material is recorded as cDNA or gDNA derived from T cells, B-cell-depleted T cells, or PBMCs.

The CDR3 is 14 amino acids. Germline assignment: CDR1 MNHNS and CDR2 SASEGT. The V and J ends lost 2 bases and 1 base respectively, with 8 bases between them. This clone was counted once. Per the authors' pipeline: Nucleated cell number was recorded as an estimate derived from reference gene primer amplification. Sequencing was performed with immunoSEQ multiplex PCR; in TCRdb, only in-frame clones are kept and a portion is missing. The V and J calls and clone size come from that table; D and trimming were worked out from the DNA. The sample holds 30,000 to 45,000 clones, over 75% seen once. The clonotype was recovered from a man older than 75 with active or convalescent COVID-19. This chain connects TRBV6-1 to TRBJ2-5; a weak D match, TRBD2 (6 bases). The source material was peripheral blood. The CDR3 is CASSEWRGQETQYF. Written as DNA, the CDR3 is TGTGCCAGCAGTGAATGGAGGGGCCAAGAGACCCAGTACTTC.